This T cell receptor beta chain was observed in a study of CXCR3-negative and CXCR3-positive naive CD8 T cells. Whole-study context: Across all libraries, TRB reads numbered roughly 150 million, with about 1.5 +/- 0.3 million in each library.

Within the CD8+ T cell compartment, naive cells were CD45RO-CCR7+CD27+CD95-. CDR3 length: 13 residues. Germline V gives CDR1 SEHNR, CDR2 FQNEAQ (reference sequence). Comment on this clonotype: The antigen remains undetermined.

The authors made the TRB cDNA libraries by 5' RACE using UMI labels. TCRdb re-called the 5' RACE reads; every CDR3 protein appears as one record, without DNA. This sample contains 85,000 to 130,000 distinct CDR3 sequences. Study-wide findings and caveats: High diversity, comparable across both naive subsets, contrasted with much lower diversity in memory CD8+ cells. CXCR3-negative naive cells had less hydrophobic TRB CDR3s than did CXCR3-positive naive cells. Because surface CD5 did not distinguish the naive subsets, TCR strength was inferred from TRB CDR3 properties.

This receptor was obtained from a human donor in good health. Some clones in this sample may be carry-over from other donors' samples. This chain joins TRBV7-9 and TRBJ2-7; lacking DNA, the TRBD1 call made by TCRdb goes unchecked. The sample taken for sequencing was naive CXCR3+ CD8+ T cells from blood. As for subset: CD45RO-CCR7+CD27+CD95- naive CD8+ T cells expressing CXCR3 (TNR3+). The chain's CDR3 is CASKEQGSDEQYF.